This T cell receptor beta chain was recorded in a study of cytomegalovirus exposure and HLA in healthy donors. Study-wide findings and caveats: The finding came from a later analysis; first-cohort TCR clusters tended to co-occur in the approximately 120 validation repertoires. Rarity held for most TCR sequences, but there were some public TCRs that occurred in many donors. The investigators catalogued 150 to 200 TCR beta chains as cytomegalovirus-associated.

Sequencing was performed with immunoSEQ multiplex PCR; in TCRdb, only in-frame clones are kept and a portion is missing. The table includes 110,000 or so clones, around 89% detected once. This CDR3 has 17 residues. A remark on this clone: The antigen is unknown.

Donors were drawn from the approximately 120-subject validation cohort, separate from the roughly 700-subject first cohort. Sequenced material: PBMCs. This clonotype was sampled from a man between 18 and 29 years old in good health and CMV-seronegative. The chain combines TRBV21-1 with TRBJ2-7; the table's TRBD1 call for D was not verified on the DNA. TRBV21-1 is an annotated pseudogene. Here the CDR3 DNA reads TGTGCCAGCCACAGACCCCTACTGGTGACAGGGAACGGAGAGCAGTACTTC. Translation: CASHRPLLVTGNGEQYF.